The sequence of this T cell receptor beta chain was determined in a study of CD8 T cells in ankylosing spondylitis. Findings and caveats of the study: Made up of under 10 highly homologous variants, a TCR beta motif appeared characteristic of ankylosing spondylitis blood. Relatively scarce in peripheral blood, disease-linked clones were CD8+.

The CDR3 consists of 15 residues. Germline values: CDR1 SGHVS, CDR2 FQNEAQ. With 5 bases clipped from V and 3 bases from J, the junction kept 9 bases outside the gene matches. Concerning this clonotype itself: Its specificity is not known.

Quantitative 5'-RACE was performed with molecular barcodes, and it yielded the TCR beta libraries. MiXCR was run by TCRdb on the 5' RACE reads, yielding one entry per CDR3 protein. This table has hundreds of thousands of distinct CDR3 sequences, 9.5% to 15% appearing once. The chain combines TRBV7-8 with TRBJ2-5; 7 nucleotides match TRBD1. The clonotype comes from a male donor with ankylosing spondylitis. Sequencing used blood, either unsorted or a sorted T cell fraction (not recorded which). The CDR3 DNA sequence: TGTGCCAGCAGCCCAGACGGGACAGAGAAAGAGACCCAGTACTTC. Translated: CASSPDGTEKETQYF.